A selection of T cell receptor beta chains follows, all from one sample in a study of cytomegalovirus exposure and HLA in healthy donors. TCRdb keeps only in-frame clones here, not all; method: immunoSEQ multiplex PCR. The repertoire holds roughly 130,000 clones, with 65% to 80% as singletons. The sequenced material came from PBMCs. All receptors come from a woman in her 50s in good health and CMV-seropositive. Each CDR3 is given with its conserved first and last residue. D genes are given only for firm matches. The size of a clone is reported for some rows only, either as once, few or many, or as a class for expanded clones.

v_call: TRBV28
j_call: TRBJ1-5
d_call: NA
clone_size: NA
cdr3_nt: TGTGCCAGCAGTTTATGGAGGGTCGGCAATCAGCCCCAGCATTTT
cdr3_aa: CASSLWRVGNQPQHF

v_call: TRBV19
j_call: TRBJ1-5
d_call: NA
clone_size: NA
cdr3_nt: TGTGCCAGTACAAAAAGTGGGGGGGCCCCGACGAATCAGCCCCAGCATTTT
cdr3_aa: CASTKSGGAPTNQPQHF

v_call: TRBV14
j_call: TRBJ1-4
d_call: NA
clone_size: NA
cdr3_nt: TGTGCCAGCAGCCATCGGACGGGGGGGACTGAAAAACTGTTTTTT
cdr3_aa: CASSHRTGGTEKLFF

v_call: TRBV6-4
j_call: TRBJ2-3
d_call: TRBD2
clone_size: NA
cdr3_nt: TGTGCCAGCAGTGACTCTAGCGGGGGCACAGATACGCAGTATTTT
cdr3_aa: CASSDSSGGTDTQYF

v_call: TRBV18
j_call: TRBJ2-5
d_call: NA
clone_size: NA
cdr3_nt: TGTGCCAGCTCAGTGCTCAGGGAAGAGACCCAGTACTTC
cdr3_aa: CASSVLREETQYF

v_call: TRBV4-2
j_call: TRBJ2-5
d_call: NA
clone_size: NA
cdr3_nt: TGTGCCAGCAGCCAAGCAGACTATCCCGCAGAGACCCAGTACTTC
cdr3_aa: CASSQADYPAETQYF

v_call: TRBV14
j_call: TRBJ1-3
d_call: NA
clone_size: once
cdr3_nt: TGTGCCAGCAGCCAAGAATTCCGGGTGGCTGGAAACACCATATATTTT
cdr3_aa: CASSQEFRVAGNTIYF

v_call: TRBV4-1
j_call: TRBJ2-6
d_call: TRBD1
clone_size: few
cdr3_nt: TGCGCCAGCAGCCAAGGCAGGGGGCCTGGGGCCAACGTCCTGACTTTC
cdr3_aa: CASSQGRGPGANVLTF

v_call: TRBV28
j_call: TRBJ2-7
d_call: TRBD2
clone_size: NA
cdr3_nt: TGTGCCAGCAGTTTACCGACTAGCGGGGGCCCCTACGAGCAGTACTTC
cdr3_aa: CASSLPTSGGPYEQYF

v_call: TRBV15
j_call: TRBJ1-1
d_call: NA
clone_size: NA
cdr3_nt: TGTGCCACCAGCGGACCCGGGACAAAAGACATCACTGAAGCTTTCTTT
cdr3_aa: CATSGPGTKDITEAFF

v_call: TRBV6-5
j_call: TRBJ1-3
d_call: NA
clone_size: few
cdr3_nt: TGTGCCAGCAGTCCAAGGACAAGCTCTGGAAACACCATATATTTT
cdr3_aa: CASSPRTSSGNTIYF

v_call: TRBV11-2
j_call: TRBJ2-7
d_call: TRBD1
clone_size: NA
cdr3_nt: TGTGCCAGCAGCCCCAACCTGGACAGGACCTCCTACGAGCAGTACTTC
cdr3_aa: CASSPNLDRTSYEQYF

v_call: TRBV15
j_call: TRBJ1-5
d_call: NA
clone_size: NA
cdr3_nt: TGTGCCACCAGCAGAGGGTCAGGGCAAAGCAATCAGCCCCAGCATTTT
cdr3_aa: CATSRGSGQSNQPQHF

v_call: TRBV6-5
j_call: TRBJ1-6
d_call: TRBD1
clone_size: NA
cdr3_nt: TGTGCCACCAAGAGCCAGGGGGCATATAATTCACCCCTCCACTTT
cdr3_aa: CATKSQGAYNSPLHF

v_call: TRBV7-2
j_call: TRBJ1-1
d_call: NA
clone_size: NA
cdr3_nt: TGTGCGGCCGTGGTAATAAGTACTGAAGCTTTCTTT
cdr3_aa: CAAVVISTEAFF

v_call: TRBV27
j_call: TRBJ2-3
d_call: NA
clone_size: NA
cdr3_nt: TGTGCCAGCAGCACGATTGGAGGGGATACGCAGTATTTT
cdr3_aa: CASSTIGGDTQYF

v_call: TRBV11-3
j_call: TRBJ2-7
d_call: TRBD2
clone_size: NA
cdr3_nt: TGTGCCAGCAGCTCTGGACTAGCGGGGGCTACCGAGCAGTACTTC
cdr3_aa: CASSSGLAGATEQYF

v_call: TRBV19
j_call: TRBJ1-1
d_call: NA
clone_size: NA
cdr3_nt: TGTGCCAGTACCCACAGGACAGAGAACACTGAAGCTTTCTTT
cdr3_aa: CASTHRTENTEAFF

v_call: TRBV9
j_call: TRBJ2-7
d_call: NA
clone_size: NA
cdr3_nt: TGTGCCAGCAGCGTAGACGGAGACGAGCAGTACTTC
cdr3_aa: CASSVDGDEQYF

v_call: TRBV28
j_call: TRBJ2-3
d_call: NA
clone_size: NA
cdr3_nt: TGTGCCACAGGGGATGGATCCACAGATACGCAGTATTTT
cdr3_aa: CATGDGSTDTQYF

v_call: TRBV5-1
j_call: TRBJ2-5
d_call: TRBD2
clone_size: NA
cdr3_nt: TGCGCCAGCAGCTTGGGGGCTAGCGGTTGGGAGACCCAGTACTTC
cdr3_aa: CASSLGASGWETQYF

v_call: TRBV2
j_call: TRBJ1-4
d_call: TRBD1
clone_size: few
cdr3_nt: TGTGCCAGCAGAGGGGAGACAGGGCGTGAAAAACTGTTTTTT
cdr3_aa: CASRGETGREKLFF

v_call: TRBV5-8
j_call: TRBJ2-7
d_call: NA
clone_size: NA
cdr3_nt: TGTGCCAGCAGCTTAGCACCGGCCTACGAGCAGTACTTC
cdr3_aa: CASSLAPAYEQYF

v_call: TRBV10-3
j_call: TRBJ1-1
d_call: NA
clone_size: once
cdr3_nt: TGTGCCATCAGCCCCAGGGGCCGCACTGAAGCTTTCTTT
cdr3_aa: CAISPRGRTEAFF

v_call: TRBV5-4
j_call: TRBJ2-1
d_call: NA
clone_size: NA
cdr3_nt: TGTGCCAGCAGCTTTGGTGGTTCGGGGAATGAGCAGTTCTTC
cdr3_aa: CASSFGGSGNEQFF

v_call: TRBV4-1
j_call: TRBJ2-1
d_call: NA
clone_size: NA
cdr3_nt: TGCGCCAGCAGCCAGGGGCGCCTCCCATGGAGTGAGCAGTTCTTC
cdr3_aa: CASSQGRLPWSEQFF